These 29 T cell receptor beta chains were all obtained from the same sample, sequenced in a study of T cells in Graves' hyperthyroidism and ophthalmopathy. Amplified regions were TCR beta CDR3 sequences from RNA transcripts. When the TCR CDR3 underwent first-round RT-PCR, the HTBI primer set was used. TCRdb ran MiXCR on the multiplex PCR reads and lists one entry per CDR3 protein. Counted here are more than 650,000 distinct CDR3 sequences, about 15% occurring once; the ten biggest clones make up 10% to 13%. Sample: blood. The receptors were sampled from a woman aged 18-29 years with Graves' hyperthyroidism.

The chain has TRBV10-2 and TRBJ2-3; D may be TRBD2 (6 bases). Germline V lookup: CDR1 WSHSY, CDR2 SAAADI. This CDR3 region has 13 residues. With 4 bases removed from V and 4 bases from J, the gap between germline ends came to 9 bases. CDR3 in DNA: TGCGCCAGCAGTGTTGCGGGGTCAGATACGCAGTATTTT. Its translation: CASSVAGSDTQYF.

The rearrangement joins TRBV7-9 to TRBJ1-5, with D tentatively TRBD1 (5 bases). The CDR3 has 15 amino acids. V lost 4 bases to trimming and J lost 3 bases, with 13 bases between them. CDR1 is SEHNR, CDR2 FQNEAQ, per germline (reference sequence). The CDR3 bases are TGTGCCAGCAGCTATGCCGGGACGGACAATCAGCCCCAGCATTTT. It codes for CASSYAGTDNQPQHF.

This clonotype was recorded many times. This chain connects TRBV7-3 to TRBJ1-2, with TRBD1 matching over 11 bases. Losses at the gene ends were 3 bases for V and 6 bases for J; bases not matched to a gene: 9. The germline gives CDR1 SGHTA, CDR2 FQGTGA. This CDR3 contains 16 residues. Here the CDR3 reads CASSFGGTGGPNGYTF. As DNA, the CDR3 is TGTGCCAGCAGCTTCGGGGGGACAGGGGGTCCGAATGGCTACACCTTC.

This clonotype was seen only once. A much larger clone differs by one base, so this may be a read error. The chain combines TRBV10-3 with TRBJ1-5, with no clear D. The germline V and J ends were trimmed by 10 bases and 4 bases, with 17 bases remaining between them. Germline assignment: CDR1 ENHRY and CDR2 SYGVKD. The CDR3 loop spans 14 amino acids. Here the CDR3 reads CATSIGSTNQPQHF. In DNA, the CDR3 is TGTGCCACGTCGATAGGGTCCACTAATCAGCCCCAGCATTTT.

This clonotype was observed a handful of times. V is TRBV7-9 and J is TRBJ2-1, with D tentatively TRBD1 or TRBD2 (5 bases each). This CDR3 contains 15 residues. Germline V gene data show CDR1 as SEHNR and CDR2 as FQNEAQ (reference sequence). The V end lost 6 bases, the J end lost 12 bases, and 24 bases lay between the germline ends. The CDR3 DNA is TGTGCCAGCAGTCCCACCAGTGCCGGGGACCCGGGGCAGTTCTTC. This gives the protein CASSPTSAGDPGQFF.

Remarks on this clonotype: No DNA is shown, since the ends of the CDR3 on it are uncertain; the CDR3 is the one TCRdb lists. The rearrangement uses TRBV6-1 and TRBJ2-7; the table's D call of TRBD2 was not tested on the DNA. The CDR3 is 22 amino acids in total, end residues counted. The V gene's germline CDR1 is MNHNS and CDR2 SASEGT. Here the CDR3 reads CASSLLALRPTSSTSGSYEQYF.

The sample holds many counts of this clonotype. This chain connects TRBV12-3 or TRBV12-4 to TRBJ2-7, with 11 nucleotides matching TRBD1. This CDR3 spans 14 amino acids. With V trimmed by 7 bases and J by 3 bases, 5 bases remained unmatched. CDR3 bases: TGTGCCAGCACCCCGGGACAGGGGGGCTACGAGCAGTACTTC. Amino acids: CASTPGQGGYEQYF.

The V call is TRBV19, the J call TRBJ2-7; D is unresolved. V was shortened by 3 bases and J by 2 bases, with 11 bases between the two germline ends. In germline, CDR1 is LNHDA, CDR2 SQIVND (reference sequence). The CDR3 has 14 residues. The CDR3 DNA is TGTGCCAGTAGTATTTCTCACAGCACCTACGAGCAGTACTTC. It translates to CASSISHSTYEQYF.

This clonotype was found many times. The V call is TRBV15, the J call TRBJ2-7; 9 bases fit TRBD1. The CDR3 is 18 amino acids. The germline V gene encodes CDR1 LNHNV and CDR2 YYDKDF (reference sequence). J gave up 2 bases and V 0 bases, and 11 bases lay outside the gene matches. For the CDR3, the DNA is TGTGCCACCAGCAGAGATCTGCTCGGGACAGGGAAAACCTACGAGCAGTACTTC. Protein product: CATSRDLLGTGKTYEQYF.

V is TRBV20-1 and J is TRBJ1-2, with a possible D match to TRBD1 (5 bases). Trimming left V 1 base short and J 3 bases short, with 12 bases between. In germline, CDR1 is DFQATT, CDR2 SNEGSKA (reference sequence). This CDR3 region has 14 residues. CDR3 loop: CSARGGMGDYGYTF. DNA of the CDR3: TGCAGTGCTAGAGGGGGGATGGGGGACTATGGCTACACCTTC.

At least ten counts were recorded for this clonotype. The chain's CDR3 is CASRRLAGHTQYF. In nucleotides, the CDR3 is TGTGCCAGCAGAAGACTAGCGGGACATACGCAGTATTTT. The rearrangement links TRBV11-1 to TRBJ2-3, with TRBD2 matching 11 bases. CDR3 length: 13 residues. J was trimmed by 7 bases and V by 6 bases; bases with no gene match: 3. CDR1 is SGHAT, CDR2 FQDESV, per germline (reference sequence).

This clonotype showed up just a few times. J is TRBJ1-1 and V is TRBV9, with no clear D. Germline CDR1 is SGDLS and CDR2 is YYNGEE. V lost 3 bases and J 0 bases, leaving 12 bases between the germline ends. This CDR3 is 15 amino acids long. DNA for the CDR3: TGTGCCAGCAGCGCCCGGGTGAGCATGAACACTGAAGCTTTCTTT. This gives the protein CASSARVSMNTEAFF.

This clonotype has just a few counts. V is TRBV15 and J is TRBJ1-5; D is ambiguous. CDR3 length: 18 amino acids. Looked up from germline, CDR1 is LNHNV and CDR2 is YYDKDF (reference sequence). V gave up 4 bases and J gave up 0 bases, with 19 bases separating them. Here the CDR3 reads CATSIPGFGDRSNQPQHF. CDR3 nucleotide sequence: TGTGCCACCAGCATTCCGGGGTTTGGTGATCGTAGCAATCAGCCCCAGCATTTT. The entire variable domain, with the rest obtained from reference TRBV15 and TRBJ1-5, is as follows: DAMVIQNPRYQVTQFGKPVTLSCSQTLNHNVMYWYQQKSSQAPKLLFHYYDKDFNNEADTPDNFQSRRPNTSFCFLDIRSPGLGDTAMYLCATSIPGFGDRSNQPQHFGDGTRLSIL.

A few counts support this clonotype. The V gene is TRBV28, the J gene TRBJ1-1; D is unclear. The V gene's germline CDR1 is MDHEN and CDR2 SYDVKM. Deletions cut 2 bases from V and 3 bases from J, with 10 bases between. The CDR3 runs to 14 residues. The CDR3 sequence: CASSLIQDHTEAFF. The CDR3 DNA follows: TGTGCCAGCAGTTTAATTCAGGACCACACTGAAGCTTTCTTT.

This clonotype was counted a few times. V and J are TRBV14 and TRBJ1-1; a weak D match, TRBD1 (5 bases). Looked up from germline, CDR1 is SGHDN and CDR2 is FVKESK. The CDR3 runs 18 residues. Trimming took 0 bases from V and 1 from J, leaving 18 bases between them. Here the CDR3 reads CASSQDFQWGGRNTEAFF. DNA of the CDR3: TGTGCCAGCAGCCAAGATTTTCAATGGGGGGGGAGGAACACTGAAGCTTTCTTT.

The V call is TRBV19, the J call TRBJ1-2, with 8 bases aligning to TRBD1. CDR1 and CDR2 from the germline V gene are LNHDA and SQIVND (reference sequence). The J segment lost 3 bases and the V segment lost 5 bases, leaving 5 bases of the junction unmatched. This CDR3 is built from 14 residues. CDR3: CASSVTGADYGYTF. The CDR3 coding sequence is TGTGCCAGTAGTGTGACAGGGGCGGACTATGGCTACACCTTC.

The J gene is TRBJ2-1, the V gene TRBV13, with 8 bases identical to TRBD1. Germline V gene lookup returns CDR1 PRHDT and CDR2 FYEKMQ (reference sequence). Trimming at V came to 3 bases and at J to 8 bases, leaving 6 bases not matched to a gene. The CDR3 length is 14 residues. CDR3 sequence (DNA): TGTGCCAGCAGCTTTTCCGGACAGGGCGATGAGCAGTTCTTC. This encodes CASSFSGQGDEQFF. The variable domain in full, with the rest retrieved from reference TRBV13 and TRBJ2-1, is AAGVIQSPRHLIKEKRETATLKCYPIPRHDTVYWYQQGPGQDPQFLISFYEKMQSDKGSIPDRFSAQQFSDYHSELNMSSLELGDSALYFCASSFSGQGDEQFFGPGTRLTVL.

The J gene is TRBJ1-4, the V gene TRBV30; D remains ambiguous. CDR1 is GTSNPN and CDR2 is SVGIG in the germline V gene (reference sequence). The CDR3 extends over 14 amino acids. V was clipped by 3 bases and J by 0 bases, with 8 bases between them. The CDR3 loop is CAWSPPATNEKLFF. CDR3 sequence (DNA): TGTGCCTGGAGCCCCCCAGCAACTAATGAAAAACTGTTTTTT.

The sample holds a few counts of this clonotype. The rearrangement joins TRBV20-1 to TRBJ1-5; D is ambiguous. In germline, CDR1 is DFQATT, CDR2 SNEGSKA (reference sequence). This CDR3 spans 15 amino acids. Trimming shortened V by 3 bases and J by 4 bases, and 16 bases separated the two germline ends. Written as DNA, the CDR3 is TGCAGTGCTAGGAGTGGTTCGCAATGGAATCAGCCCCAGCATTTT. This translates into CSARSGSQWNQPQHF.

This clonotype was found a few times. This chain joins TRBV20-1 and TRBJ2-1, with 8 bases aligning to TRBD2. The length of the CDR3 is 15 residues. Trimming cost V 6 bases and J 5 bases; bases outside gene matches: 12. Germline V gene data show CDR1 as DFQATT and CDR2 as SNEGSKA (reference sequence). The CDR3 reads CSAHLWREADNEQFF. Here the CDR3 DNA reads TGCAGTGCCCATCTATGGCGGGAGGCGGACAATGAGCAGTTCTTC.

The V call is TRBV30, the J call TRBJ1-4, with D possibly being TRBD1 (5 bases). This CDR3 is 13 amino acids long. Between the trimmed V and J ends, which lost 3 bases and 13 bases, there was a span of 18 bases. Germline V gives CDR1 GTSNPN, CDR2 SVGIG (reference sequence). In nucleotides, the CDR3 is TGTGCCTGGAGGGACCCGCCGGGACGGAGACTGTTTTTT. Its translation is CAWRDPPGRRLFF.

This clonotype was counted at least ten times. This chain uses TRBV11-3 with TRBJ2-7, with 12 bases lining up with TRBD2. V lost 4 bases to trimming and J lost 4 bases; unmatched junction nucleotides: 14. Per germline, CDR1 SGHNT and CDR2 YENEEA. This CDR3 region has 18 residues. CDR3 protein: CASSSLTSGRSPYYEQYF. The CDR3 bases are TGTGCCAGCAGCTCCTTGACTAGCGGGAGATCCCCATATTACGAGCAGTACTTC.

This clonotype came up a few times. The V and J genes are TRBV20-1 and TRBJ2-3; the D call may be TRBD1 or TRBD2 (6 bases each). Germline values: CDR1 DFQATT, CDR2 SNEGSKA (reference sequence). Trimming stripped 6 bases from V and 5 bases from J, with 18 bases between. The CDR3 loop spans 14 amino acids. DNA for the CDR3: TGCAGTGCCCGGGGGCCCCGCCTTGAAGATACGCAGTATTTT. This translates into CSARGPRLEDTQYF.

This clonotype was observed many times. V and J are TRBV2 and TRBJ1-1; D not resolved. This CDR3 region has 11 residues. In germline, CDR1 is SNHLY, CDR2 FYNNEI. V was clipped by 2 bases and J by 3 bases, with 1 base between them. CDR3 DNA: TGTGCCAGCAGTGAATACACTGAAGCTTTCTTT. Translated, it gives CASSEYTEAFF. The full variable domain, rest sourced from reference TRBV2 and TRBJ1-1, is EPEVTQTPSHQVTQMGQEVILRCVPISNHLYFYWYRQILGQKVEFLVSFYNNEISEKSEIFDDQFSVERPDGSNFTLKIRSTKLEDSAMYFCASSEYTEAFFGQGTRLTVV.

The chain has TRBV7-8 and TRBJ2-5; unclear D gene. CDR1 is SGHVS and CDR2 is FQNEAQ in the germline V gene. The CDR3 spans 13 residues. Trimming stripped 4 bases from V and 5 bases from J, with 11 bases between. The CDR3 is CASSSEGMETQYF. For the CDR3, the DNA is TGTGCCAGCAGCTCCGAAGGGATGGAGACCCAGTACTTC.

Many counts were recorded for this clonotype. The chain employs TRBV20-1 and TRBJ2-4; possibly TRBD2 for D (6 bases). The germline gives CDR1 DFQATT, CDR2 SNEGSKA (reference sequence). The ends were cut back, 0 bases at V and 5 bases at J, with 23 bases in the middle. This CDR3 spans 18 amino acids. CDR3 sequence reads: CSARDRAEERVGQNIQYF. The CDR3 coding sequence is TGCAGTGCTAGAGATAGGGCAGAGGAGCGGGTGGGGCAAAACATTCAGTACTTC.

The rearrangement joins TRBV18 to TRBJ1-5; unclear D gene. Germline CDR1 and CDR2: KGHSH and LQKENI. With 3 bases removed from V and 2 bases from J, the gap between germline ends came to 8 bases. This CDR3 contains 14 residues. The CDR3 sequence is CASSPSEGNQPQHF. The CDR3 bases are TGTGCCAGCTCACCCTCAGAGGGCAATCAGCCCCAGCATTTT.

This clonotype turned up a few times. This rearrangement joins TRBV4-3 to TRBJ1-2; D perhaps matches TRBD1 (5 bases). V lost 4 bases and J lost 5, with 23 bases in between. Per the germline V gene, CDR1 is LGHNA and CDR2 is YSLEER. The CDR3 spans 17 residues. The CDR3 region has the DNA TGCGCCAGCAGCCGCGTTTCTCAGGAGGGGTTCGGATATGGCTACACCTTC. Amino acids: CASSRVSQEGFGYGYTF.

V usage is TRBV6-2 or TRBV6-3 and J usage is TRBJ1-2; 8 positions match TRBD1. The ends lost 10 bases at V and 8 bases at J; junction bases unmatched: 18. CDR3 length: 15 residues. Germline V gene data show CDR1 as MNHEY and CDR2 as SVGEGT. CDR3 amino acids: CATERSGTGVDGYTF. The CDR3 DNA is TGTGCCACCGAACGCTCCGGGACAGGCGTTGACGGCTACACCTTC.